Each of the 4 T cell receptor beta chains below was sequenced from the same sample in a study of technical replicates of blood from four donors. Data came from immunoSEQ multiplex PCR; TCRdb stores just in-frame clones and leaves some out. Here the sample spans some 83,000 clones, just over 90% being singletons. Sequenced sample: T cells isolated from PBMCs. Every receptor here comes from a human donor in good health.

The chain links TRBV28 to TRBJ1-5; weak D call: TRBD1 (5 bases). This CDR3 contains 17 residues. V lost 6 bases and J 6 bases, leaving 24 bases between the germline ends. Germline CDR1 is MDHEN and CDR2 is SYDVKM. CDR3 sequence reads: CASRTVLQGKVGQPQHF. The CDR3 DNA reads TGTGCCAGCAGAACTGTGTTGCAGGGCAAGGTGGGTCAGCCCCAGCATTTT. The full variable domain, completed using reference TRBV28 and TRBJ1-5, is DVKVTQSSRYLVKRTGEKVFLECVQDMDHENMFWYRQDPGLGLRLIYFSYDVKMKEKGDIPEGYSVSREKKERFSLILESASTNQTSMYLCASRTVLQGKVGQPQHFGDGTRLSIL.

V is TRBV30 and J is TRBJ2-1, with TRBD2 identical over 10 bases. This CDR3 region has 13 residues. From germline, CDR1 is GTSNPN and CDR2 SVGIG (reference sequence). V trimming: 7 bases; J trimming: 4 bases; junction bases outside the gene matches: 4. CDR3 bases: TGTGCCTCCCAGCGGGGGGGATACAATGAGCAGTTCTTC. This encodes CASQRGGYNEQFF. Full variable domain (missing parts from reference TRBV30 and TRBJ2-1): SQTIHQWPATLVQPVGSPLSLECTVEGTSNPNLYWYRQAAGRGLQLLFYSVGIGQISSEVPQNLSASRPQDRQFILSSKKLLLSDSGFYLCASQRGGYNEQFFGPGTRLTVL.

The chain uses TRBV28 and TRBJ2-3; a possible D gene is TRBD2 (6 bases). CDR3 length: 14 residues. Germline V gene sequence: CDR1 MDHEN, CDR2 SYDVKM. V was trimmed by 6 bases and J by 2 bases, leaving 12 bases between them. The CDR3 DNA sequence: TGTGCCAGCAGACGCGGCGGGAACACAGATACGCAGTATTTT. Translating gives CASRRGGNTDTQYF. Variable domain in full (rest from reference TRBV28 and TRBJ2-3): DVKVTQSSRYLVKRTGEKVFLECVQDMDHENMFWYRQDPGLGLRLIYFSYDVKMKEKGDIPEGYSVSREKKERFSLILESASTNQTSMYLCASRRGGNTDTQYFGPGTRLTVL.

This clone was seen more than once but under ten times. The CDR3 protein is CASSFGRAEQANTGELFF. The CDR3 coding sequence is TGCGCCAGCAGCTTCGGGAGAGCAGAACAAGCGAACACCGGGGAGCTGTTTTTT. This chain links TRBV5-1 with TRBJ2-2; D is perhaps TRBD2 (6 bases). V lost 2 bases and J lost 0, with 17 bases in between. CDR3 length: 18 amino acids. Germline CDR1 is SGHRS and CDR2 is YFSETQ.